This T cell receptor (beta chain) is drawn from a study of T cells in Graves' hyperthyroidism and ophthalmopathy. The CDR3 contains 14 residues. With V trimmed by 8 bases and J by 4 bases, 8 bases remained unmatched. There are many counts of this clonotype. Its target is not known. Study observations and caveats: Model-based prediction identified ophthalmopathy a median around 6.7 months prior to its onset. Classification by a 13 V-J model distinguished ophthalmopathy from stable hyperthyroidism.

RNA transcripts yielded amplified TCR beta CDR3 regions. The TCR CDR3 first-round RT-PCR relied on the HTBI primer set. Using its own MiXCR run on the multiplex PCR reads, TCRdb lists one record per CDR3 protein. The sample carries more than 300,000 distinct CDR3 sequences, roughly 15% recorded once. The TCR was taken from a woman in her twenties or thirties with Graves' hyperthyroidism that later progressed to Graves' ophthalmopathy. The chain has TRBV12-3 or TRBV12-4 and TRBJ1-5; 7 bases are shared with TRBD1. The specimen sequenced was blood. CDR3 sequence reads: CASSEGAPNQPQHF. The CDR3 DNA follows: TGTGCCAGCTCTGAGGGGGCCCCTAATCAGCCCCAGCATTTT.